Listed below are T cell receptor beta chains from one sample, sequenced in a study of blood T cell repertoires in COVID-19. TCRdb keeps only in-frame clones here, not all; method: immunoSEQ multiplex PCR. The data hold 200,000 to 300,000 clones, with roughly nine tenths observed a single time. The sample was peripheral blood. The receptors derive from a man aged 55 to 70 who had recovered from COVID-19. Both conserved end residues are part of each CDR3. Each record gives: clone size, V gene, CDR3 protein. Clone size is given for some rows only: seen once, a few or many times, or a class if the clone is expanded.

>.|TRBV21-1
CASSARVNSPLHF
>.|TRBV9
CASTLGVAPTGELFF
>.|TRBV3-1/TRBV3-2
CASSQEGFGVAGVTNTGELFF
>once|TRBV24-1
CATSGLSRGYTF
>.|TRBV5-5
CASSLRGGGSTDTQYF
>.|TRBV10-3
CAINPGTGDEKLFF
>.|TRBV6-5
CASRGWGVGQPQHF
>.|TRBV5-1
CASSLDGGFGGYTF
>once|TRBV4-1
CASSPGVAISPLHF
>.|TRBV6-1
CASSEGRLLYEQYF
>.|TRBV3-1/TRBV3-2
CASSQELWGLYDGYTF
>many|TRBV5-8
CASSPWDRGYGYTF
>.|TRBV18
CASSPTRAGGNNEQFF
>once|TRBV24-1
CATSDYFNTEAFF
>.|TRBV30
CAWSSRGSWRSPLHF
>.|TRBV28
CASSSGGFVVFF